This T cell receptor (beta chain) was recorded in a study of T cells after yellow fever vaccination (dated by TCRdb to about 2019). Notes on the research overall: Libraries from fractions with low cell numbers were prepared with the SMART-Seq v4 Ultra Low Input RNA kit. To track T-cell clones before and after primary and booster YFV17D yellow fever vaccination, bulk TCR alpha and beta repertoires were sequenced longitudinally. Two healthy male donors, one aged 18 to 29 and one aged 30 to 40 years, were included in the cohort. Blood was drawn at multiple timepoints before and after primary and secondary immunization, with bulk PBMC replicates and cell subsets isolated. General conclusions and limits of the study: A small share of clonotypes was detected in both CD4 and CD8 compartments, with the overlap likely arising from convergent recombination. The secondary T-cell response was weaker than the primary response but faster, peaking on day 5 instead of day 15. Only a couple of donors were included in the study, so the extent to which the findings can be generalized is limited. Most clones expanded after primary vaccination (almost 98% of CD4 and roughly 90% of CD8) were re-detected after the booster, suggesting that broad memory maintenance occurred. FACS-sorted repertoires could contain abundant contaminating clonotypes from the bulk population, so computational filtering was required.

A word on this clonotype: No antigen is known for it. The input lacks base qualities; no much larger clone sits a single base away.

The germline V gene yields SGHTA for CDR1 and FQGNSA for CDR2. Trimming leaves V shorter by 5 bases and J shorter by 4 bases, with the junction holding 7 bases beyond the gene matches. The CDR3 holds 16 amino acids from the cysteine to the phenylalanine. Of the read, only the CDR3 DNA is kept; its 48 bases are in frame from base 1. The sample's treatment or condition label is to be understood as: live attenuated yellow fever vaccine strain. Two biological replicates of bulk PBMCs were collected at each blood-draw timepoint. PBMCs were isolated from peripheral blood using a standard Ficoll-Paque protocol. TriZol was used to extract RNA from bulk PBMCs, from CD4 and CD8 fractions, and from dextramer-positive and dextramer-negative fractions. Synthesis of TCR cDNA relied on 5'RACE template switching, a step that introduced a universal primer site along with unique molecular identifiers. cDNA synthesis was primed from both the TCR alpha and TCR beta constant segments. Library amplification used two PCR steps, and the second PCR step added sample barcodes and sequencing adapters. Libraries were sequenced on Illumina HiSeq 2500 (2x100 bp) or NovaSeq (2x150 bp). On the authors' methods: Reads were demultiplexed and collapsed into UMI consensus sequences with MIGEC, and V(D)J alignment was performed with MiXCR. Vaccine-responding clonotypes were identified with edgeR using replicate PBMC samples, with FDR below 0.01 and a log2 fold change above 5 up to day 15 being required. Bulk clonotypes were assigned CD4 or CD8 identity according to which sequenced CD4 or CD8 repertoire held them at higher abundance. TCRdb reanalyzed the raw reads on its own, using fastp at Q25 for trimming and MiXCR for clone calling, and kept in-frame beta chains. All rows with the same CDR3 protein become a single entry with the most common DNA and genes. The V and J calls and clone size are TCRdb's, not the authors'. For this sample there are some 670,000 distinct CDR3 sequences; approximately 13% appear just once. In total, the top ten clones hold about 15% of the sample.

The chain employs TRBV7-2 and TRBJ2-5; TRBD2 aligns with 13 central bases. The TCR sequence derives from a man under 40 who received the YFV17D yellow fever vaccine. The sample was PBMCs, taken on the day of the yellow fever booster vaccination. The DNA reads TGTGCCAGCAGCCGAGGACTAGCGGGAGATTCAGAGACCCAGTACTTC. It encodes CASSRGLAGDSETQYF.